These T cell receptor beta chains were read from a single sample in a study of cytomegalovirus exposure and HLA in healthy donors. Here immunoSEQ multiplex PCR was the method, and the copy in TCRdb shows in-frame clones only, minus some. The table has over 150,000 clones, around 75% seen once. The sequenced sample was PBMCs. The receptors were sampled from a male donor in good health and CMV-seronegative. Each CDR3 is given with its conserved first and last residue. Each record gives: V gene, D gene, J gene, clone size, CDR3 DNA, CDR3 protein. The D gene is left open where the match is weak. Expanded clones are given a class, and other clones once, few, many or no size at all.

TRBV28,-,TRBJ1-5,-,TGTGCCAGCAGTACCTACAATCAGCCCCAGCATTTT,CASSTYNQPQHF
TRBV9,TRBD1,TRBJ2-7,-,TGTGCCAGCAGCGTCACAGGGGGCGCGAACGAGCAGTACTTC,CASSVTGGANEQYF
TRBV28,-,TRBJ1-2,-,TGTGCCAGCAGTATCAGGAGGCAGGGCTACACCTTC,CASSIRRQGYTF
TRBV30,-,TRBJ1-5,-,TGTGCCTGGAGTGTTGGGGGAGGTCAGCCCCAGCATTTT,CAWSVGGGQPQHF
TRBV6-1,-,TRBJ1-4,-,TGTGCCAGCAGTGAGGCAGGGCCAGCAACTAATGAAAAACTGTTTTTT,CASSEAGPATNEKLFF
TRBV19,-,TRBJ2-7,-,TGTGCCAGTAGTATATACTACGAGCAGTACTTC,CASSIYYEQYF
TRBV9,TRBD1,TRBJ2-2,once,TGTGCCAGCAGCCCCCGACAGGGTACCGGGGAGCTGTTTTTT,CASSPRQGTGELFF
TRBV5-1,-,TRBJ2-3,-,TGCGCCAGCAGCCCCGGGACAAATACAGATACGCAGTATTTT,CASSPGTNTDTQYF
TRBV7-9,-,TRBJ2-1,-,TGTGCCAGCAGCTTCAACCTAGCCACCTTTTACAATGAGCAGTTCTTC,CASSFNLATFYNEQFF
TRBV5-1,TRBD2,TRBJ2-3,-,TGCGCCAGCAGCTTGGACCAGCGGGAGAAAGATACGCAGTATTTT,CASSLDQREKDTQYF
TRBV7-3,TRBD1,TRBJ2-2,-,TGTGCCAGCAGCTTACAGGGGGAAGGCACCGGGGAGCTGTTTTTT,CASSLQGEGTGELFF
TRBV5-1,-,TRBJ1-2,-,TGCGCCAGCAACGGGGACTCCAAAGGAGGCTACACCTTC,CASNGDSKGGYTF
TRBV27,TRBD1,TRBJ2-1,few,TGTGCCAGCACCCGAGACAGGGGCCCCTACAATGAGCAGTTCTTC,CASTRDRGPYNEQFF
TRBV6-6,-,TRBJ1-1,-,TGTGCCAGCAGTTACCCGGGCGGGCTGAACACTGAAGCTTTCTTT,CASSYPGGLNTEAFF
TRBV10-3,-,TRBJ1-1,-,TGTGCCATCAGTGAGGCGGGGGTGGACACTGAAGCTTTCTTT,CAISEAGVDTEAFF
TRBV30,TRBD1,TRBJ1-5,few,TGTGCCTGGAGTGAGGGACAGCTCAATCAGCCCCAGCATTTT,CAWSEGQLNQPQHF
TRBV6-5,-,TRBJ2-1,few,TGTGCCAGCAGTTATCGTTACGGGGGACCATACAATGAGCAGTTCTTC,CASSYRYGGPYNEQFF
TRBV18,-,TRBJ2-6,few,TGTGCCAGCTCACCGTTCGGGGGAACCAGCTCTGGGGCCAACGTCCTGACTTTC,CASSPFGGTSSGANVLTF
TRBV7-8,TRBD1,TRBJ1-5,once,TGTGCCAGCAGCCTTGACAGGGGAGGCAATCAGCCCCAGCATTTT,CASSLDRGGNQPQHF
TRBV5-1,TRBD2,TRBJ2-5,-,TGCGCCAGCAGTTCTGGGGTATTAGCGGGAGGCCAAGAGACCCAGTACTTC,CASSSGVLAGGQETQYF
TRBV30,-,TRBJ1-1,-,TGTGCCTGGAGGTCAAACACTGAAGCTTTCTTT,CAWRSNTEAFF
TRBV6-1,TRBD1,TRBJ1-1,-,TGTGCCAGCAGTTGGGGACAGGGAGGAGTGACTGAAGCTTTCTTT,CASSWGQGGVTEAFF
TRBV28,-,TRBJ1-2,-,TGTGCCAGCAGTTTCGGACTGGAGATCTATGGCTACACCTTC,CASSFGLEIYGYTF
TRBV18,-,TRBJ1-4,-,TGTGCCAGCTCACGGGGGGATAATGAAAAACTGTTTTTT,CASSRGDNEKLFF
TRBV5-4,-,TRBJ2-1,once,TGTGCCAGCAGCGCTCCGGCCAGGGGATCCTACAATGAGCAGTTCTTC,CASSAPARGSYNEQFF